The T cell receptor beta chain described here comes from a study of neurological immune-mediated disorders. V was shortened by 8 bases and J by 3 bases, with 14 bases between the two germline ends. CDR1 and CDR2 (germline): MDHEN, SYDVKM. This CDR3 is built from 14 residues. Preparation of the unsorted libraries drew on 2 million PBMCs stored at -80 C. Whole-study results and caveats: The repertoires of 18 of 34 multiple sclerosis patients fell into one related-CDR3 cluster (a possible signature) under phylogenetic grouping. HTLV-1-associated myelopathy led in TCR clonal expansion, while multiple sclerosis ranked lowest, below healthy controls.

Template-switch 5'RACE cDNA synthesis added a 10-nucleotide unique molecular identifier. TCRdb used MiXCR to reprocess the 5' RACE reads, holding one entry per CDR3 protein. This table holds tens of thousands of distinct CDR3 sequences, 2% to 2.5% found once. This clonotype was detected many times. As yet, its antigen is unknown. The sequenced material came from PBMCs. The rearrangement joins TRBV28 to TRBJ1-3; no reliable D call. This clonotype was sampled from a man aged 45 to 65 with multiple sclerosis. The CDR3 spells CASARENVGNTIYF. The DNA for the CDR3 is TGTGCCAGCGCTAGGGAAAATGTTGGAAACACCATATATTTT.